This T cell receptor beta chain derives from a study of blood T cell repertoires in COVID-19. Study details: Italy, Spain and the United States were the sources of the convalescent and acute COVID-19 samples. T cells, B-cell-depleted T cells, or PBMCs provided the cDNA or gDNA that served as material.

The assay was immunoSEQ multiplex PCR, and TCRdb's table has in-frame clones only and misses some. The sample lists around 99,000 clones; 84% were seen once. The germline V gene encodes CDR1 SGHVS and CDR2 FQNEAQ. CDR3 length: 14 residues. With V trimmed by 4 bases and J by 5 bases, 6 bases remained unmatched. J is TRBJ2-5 and V is TRBV7-8; 8 bases match TRBD1. Sequenced sample: peripheral blood. This clonotype was sampled from a woman in her fifties or sixties with acute or convalescent COVID-19. The CDR3 here is CASSYGQGRETQYF. In nucleotides, the CDR3 is TGTGCCAGCAGCTATGGACAGGGTCGGGAGACCCAGTACTTC.